This T cell receptor beta chain came from a study of blood T cells in healthy people across ages. V was shortened by 3 bases and J by 7 bases, with 10 bases between the two germline ends. The CDR3 spans 13 residues. With a J-beta primer mix and a sample-barcoded 5' primer, a second PCR ran 7 to 11 cycles. Each CDR3 protein is one row after TCRdb ran MiXCR on the 5' RACE reads. The table lists more than 500,000 distinct CDR3 sequences, roughly a quarter of them singletons. The same sample was also used in a study of T cells of mothers and their children. From that study: Donation came from a few healthy Caucasian mothers together with their six children.

Sequenced: blood. This receptor was obtained from a boy aged 2 to 9 in good health. The gene calls are TRBV12-3 or TRBV12-4 and TRBJ2-1; D unclear. The CDR3 nucleotides are TGTGCCAGCAGTTTCGTTGAAGGTAATGAGCAGTTCTTC. Protein sequence: CASSFVEGNEQFF.